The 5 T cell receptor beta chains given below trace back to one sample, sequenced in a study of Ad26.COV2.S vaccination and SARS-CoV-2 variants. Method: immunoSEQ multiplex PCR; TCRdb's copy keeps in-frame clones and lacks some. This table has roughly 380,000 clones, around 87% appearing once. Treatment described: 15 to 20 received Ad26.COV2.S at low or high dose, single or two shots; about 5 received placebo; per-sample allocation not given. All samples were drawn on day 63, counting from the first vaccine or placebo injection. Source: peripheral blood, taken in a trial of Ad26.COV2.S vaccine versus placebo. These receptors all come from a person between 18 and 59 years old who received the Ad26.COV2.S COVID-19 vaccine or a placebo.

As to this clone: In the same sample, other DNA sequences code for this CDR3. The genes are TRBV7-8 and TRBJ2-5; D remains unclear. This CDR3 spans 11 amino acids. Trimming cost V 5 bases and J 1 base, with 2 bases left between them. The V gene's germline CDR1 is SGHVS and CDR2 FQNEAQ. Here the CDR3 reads CASSPQETQYF. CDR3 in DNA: TGTGCCAGCAGCCCCCAAGAGACCCAGTACTTC.

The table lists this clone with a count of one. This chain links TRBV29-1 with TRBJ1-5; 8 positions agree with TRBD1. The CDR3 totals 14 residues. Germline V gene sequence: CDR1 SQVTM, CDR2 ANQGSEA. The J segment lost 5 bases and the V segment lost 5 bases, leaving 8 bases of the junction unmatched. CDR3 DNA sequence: TGCAGCGTTAGAGGGACAGGATGGGATCAGCCCCAGCATTTT. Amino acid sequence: CSVRGTGWDQPQHF.

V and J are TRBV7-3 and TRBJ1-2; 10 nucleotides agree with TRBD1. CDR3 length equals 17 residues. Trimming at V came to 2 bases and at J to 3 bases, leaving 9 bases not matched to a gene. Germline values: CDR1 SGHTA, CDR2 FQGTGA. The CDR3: CASSLGPPGQGHYGYTF. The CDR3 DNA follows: TGTGCCAGCAGCTTAGGCCCCCCGGGACAGGGGCACTATGGCTACACCTTC.

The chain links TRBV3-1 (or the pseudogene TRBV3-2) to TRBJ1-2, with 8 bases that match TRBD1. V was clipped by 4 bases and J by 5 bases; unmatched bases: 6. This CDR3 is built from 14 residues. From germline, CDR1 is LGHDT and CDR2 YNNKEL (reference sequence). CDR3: CASSPPGQAYGYTF. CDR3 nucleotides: TGTGCCAGCAGCCCTCCGGGACAGGCATATGGCTACACCTTC.

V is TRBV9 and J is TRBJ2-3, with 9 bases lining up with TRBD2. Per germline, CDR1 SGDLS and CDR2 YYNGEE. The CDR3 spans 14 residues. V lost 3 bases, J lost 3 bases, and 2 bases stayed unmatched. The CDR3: CASSGGGATDTQYF. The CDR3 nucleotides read TGTGCCAGCAGCGGCGGGGGGGCGACAGATACGCAGTATTTT.